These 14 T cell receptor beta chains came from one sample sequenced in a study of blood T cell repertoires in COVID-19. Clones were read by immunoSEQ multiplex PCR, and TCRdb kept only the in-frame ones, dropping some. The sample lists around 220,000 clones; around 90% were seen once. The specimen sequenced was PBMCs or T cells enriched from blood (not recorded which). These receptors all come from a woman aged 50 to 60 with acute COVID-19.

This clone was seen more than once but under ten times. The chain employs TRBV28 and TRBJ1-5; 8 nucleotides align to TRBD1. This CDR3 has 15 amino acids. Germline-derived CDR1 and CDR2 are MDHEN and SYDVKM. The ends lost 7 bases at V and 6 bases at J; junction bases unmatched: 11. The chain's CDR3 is CASNNRGVFGQPQHF. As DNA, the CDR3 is TGTGCCAGCAACAACAGGGGGGTTTTTGGTCAGCCCCAGCATTTT.

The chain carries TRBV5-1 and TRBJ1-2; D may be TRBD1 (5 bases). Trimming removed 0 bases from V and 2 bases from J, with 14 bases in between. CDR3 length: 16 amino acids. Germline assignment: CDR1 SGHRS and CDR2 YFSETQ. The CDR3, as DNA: TGCGCCAGCAGCTTGGGACCCCGGGGGGTGAACTATGGCTACACCTTC. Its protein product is CASSLGPRGVNYGYTF.

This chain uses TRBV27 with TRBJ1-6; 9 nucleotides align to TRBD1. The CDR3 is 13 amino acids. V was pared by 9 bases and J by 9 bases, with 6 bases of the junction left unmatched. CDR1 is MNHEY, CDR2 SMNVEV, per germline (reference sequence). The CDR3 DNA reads TGTGCCAGTACAGGGGGCATGGGTTCACCCCTCCACTTT. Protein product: CASTGGMGSPLHF.

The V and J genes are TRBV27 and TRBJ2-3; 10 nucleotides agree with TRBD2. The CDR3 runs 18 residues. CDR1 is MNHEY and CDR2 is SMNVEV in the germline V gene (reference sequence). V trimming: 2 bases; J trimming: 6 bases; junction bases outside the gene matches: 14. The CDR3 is CASSLTGVGLAVGDTQYF. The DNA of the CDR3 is TGTGCCAGCAGTTTAACGGGGGTAGGACTAGCGGTCGGGGATACGCAGTATTTT.

The CDR3 DNA reads as TGCGCCAGCACCATACTAGCGGGAGATACGCAGTATTTT. Translated: CASTILAGDTQYF. The rearrangement links TRBV5-1 to TRBJ2-3, with 9 bases fitting TRBD2. The CDR3 length is 13 residues. The J segment lost 5 bases and the V segment lost 6 bases, leaving 4 bases of the junction unmatched. Germline CDR1 reads SGHRS; CDR2 reads YFSETQ.

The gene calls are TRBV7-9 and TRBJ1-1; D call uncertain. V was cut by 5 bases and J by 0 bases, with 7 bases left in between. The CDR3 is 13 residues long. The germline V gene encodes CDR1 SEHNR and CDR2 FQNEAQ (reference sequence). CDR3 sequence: CASSPFMNTEAFF. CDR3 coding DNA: TGTGCCAGCAGCCCTTTTATGAACACTGAAGCTTTCTTT. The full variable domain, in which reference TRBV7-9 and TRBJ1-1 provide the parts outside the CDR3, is DTGVSQNPRHKITKRGQNVTFRCDPISEHNRLYWYRQTLGQGPEFLTYFQNEAQLEKSRLLSDRFSAERPKGSFSTLEIQRTEQGDSAMYLCASSPFMNTEAFFGQGTRLTVV.

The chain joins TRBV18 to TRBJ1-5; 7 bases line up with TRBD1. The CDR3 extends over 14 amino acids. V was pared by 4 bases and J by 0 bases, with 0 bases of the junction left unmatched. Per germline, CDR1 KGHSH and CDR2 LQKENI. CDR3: CASSRDSSNQPQHF. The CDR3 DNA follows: TGTGCCAGCTCACGGGACAGTAGCAATCAGCCCCAGCATTTT.

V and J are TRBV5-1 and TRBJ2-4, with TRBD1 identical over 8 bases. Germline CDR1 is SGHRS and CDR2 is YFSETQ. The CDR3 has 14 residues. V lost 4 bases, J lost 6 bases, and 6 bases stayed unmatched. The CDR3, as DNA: TGCGCCAGCAGCACGGGGACAGGCTTAAACATTCAGTACTTC. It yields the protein CASSTGTGLNIQYF.

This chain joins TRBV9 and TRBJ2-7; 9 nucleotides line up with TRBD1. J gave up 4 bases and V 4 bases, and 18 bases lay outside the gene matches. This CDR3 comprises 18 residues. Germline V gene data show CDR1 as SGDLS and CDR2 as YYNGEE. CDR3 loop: CASSPHPPGTGLEYEQYF. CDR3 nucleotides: TGTGCCAGCAGCCCACACCCCCCAGGGACAGGGCTAGAATACGAGCAGTACTTC.

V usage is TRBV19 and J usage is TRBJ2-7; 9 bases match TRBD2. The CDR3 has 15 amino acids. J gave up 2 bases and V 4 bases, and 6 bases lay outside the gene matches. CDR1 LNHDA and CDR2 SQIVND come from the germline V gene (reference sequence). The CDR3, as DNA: TGTGCCAGTAGTACCAGCGGGAGGAGGACCTACGAGCAGTACTTC. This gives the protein CASSTSGRRTYEQYF.

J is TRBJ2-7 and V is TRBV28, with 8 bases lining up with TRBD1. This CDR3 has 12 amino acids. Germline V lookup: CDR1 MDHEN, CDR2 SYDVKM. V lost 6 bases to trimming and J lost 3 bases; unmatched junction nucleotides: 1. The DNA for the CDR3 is TGTGCCAGCAGAGACAGGGGCTACGAGCAGTACTTC. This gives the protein CASRDRGYEQYF.

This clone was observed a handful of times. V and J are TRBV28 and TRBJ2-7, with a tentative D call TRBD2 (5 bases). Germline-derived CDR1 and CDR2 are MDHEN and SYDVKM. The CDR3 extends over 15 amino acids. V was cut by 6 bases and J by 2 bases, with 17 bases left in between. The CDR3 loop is CASSPTGMTTYEQYF. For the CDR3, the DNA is TGTGCCAGCAGCCCAACCGGGATGACGACCTACGAGCAGTACTTC.

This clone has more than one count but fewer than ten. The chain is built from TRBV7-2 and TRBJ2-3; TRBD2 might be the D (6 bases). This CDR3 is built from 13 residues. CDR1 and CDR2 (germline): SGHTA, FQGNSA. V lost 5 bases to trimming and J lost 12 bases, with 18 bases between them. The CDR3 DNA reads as TGTGCCAGCAGCGTTATTGGGACTCCCGTCCAGTATTTT. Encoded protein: CASSVIGTPVQYF.

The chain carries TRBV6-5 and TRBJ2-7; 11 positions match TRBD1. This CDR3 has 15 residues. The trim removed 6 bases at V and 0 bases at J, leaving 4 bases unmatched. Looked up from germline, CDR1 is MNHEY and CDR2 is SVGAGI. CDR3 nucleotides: TGTGCCAGCAGCCCGGACAGGGGGCTCTCCTACGAGCAGTACTTC. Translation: CASSPDRGLSYEQYF.